This TCR beta chain is drawn from a study of early T cells in non-severe SARS-CoV-2 infection. Study context: Chains stayed unpaired after sequencing of bulk RNA from unsorted whole blood.

MiXCR, run by TCRdb on the 5' RACE reads, gives a single entry per CDR3 protein. The sample lists about 22,000 distinct CDR3 sequences; 3% to 4% were seen once. This clonotype was found many times. The sequencing sample was made of whole blood. This sequence originates from an adult who was a healthcare worker with PCR-confirmed SARS-CoV-2 infection or an uninfected control (not recorded which).

CDR3 protein: CSVEDAPGAGYTF. DNA for the CDR3: TGCAGCGTTGAAGATGCCCCAGGGGCTGGCTACACCTTC. The chain links TRBV29-1 to TRBJ1-2; perhaps TRBD1 as D (6 bases). Germline V gene data show CDR1 as SQVTM and CDR2 as ANQGSEA. Trimming stripped 0 bases from V and 7 bases from J, with 12 bases between. The CDR3 spans 13 residues.